Detailed here is one T cell receptor (beta chain). Generated by immunoSEQ multiplex PCR, the TCRdb table keeps only in-frame clones and is missing some. Of about 120,000 clones detected, around 93% appear once; the ten largest clones hold approximately 1.7%. CDR1 is SGHDT and CDR2 is YYEEEE in the germline V gene. This CDR3 is built from 16 residues. Trimming removed 1 base from V and 1 base from J, with 14 bases in between. This sample was taken from a study of control samples from healthy donors and cancer patients. This chain joins TRBV5-6 and TRBJ1-1; perhaps TRBD1 as D (6 bases). Sample: PBMCs. The receptor comes from a man aged 50-60 years with head and neck cancer. The CDR3 DNA reads as TGTGCCAGCAGCTTGCCCAGGGGAGCATGGAACACTGAAGCTTTCTTT. It translates to CASSLPRGAWNTEAFF.